The 30 T cell receptor beta chains presented below share a single source sample, sequenced in a study of cytotoxic CD8 clonotypes in ibrutinib-treated CLL. The table came from immunoSEQ multiplex PCR; TCRdb's copy has only in-frame clones and leaves some out. The sample includes roughly 160,000 clones, roughly four fifths of them seen just once. The sample consisted of PBMCs, taken after 24 months of ibrutinib treatment. These receptor sequences come from a human donor with chronic lymphocytic leukemia.

The DNA of the CDR3 is TGTGCCAGCAGTTTAACTGGTCCACCTTTTAACACCGGGGAGCTGTTTTTT. Protein: CASSLTGPPFNTGELFF. The chain is built from TRBV5-4 and TRBJ2-2; D ambiguous. From germline, CDR1 is SGHNT and CDR2 YYREEE (reference sequence). The V end lost 5 bases, the J end lost 2 bases, and 19 bases lay between the germline ends. The CDR3 is 17 amino acids. Looking up the rest from reference TRBV5-4 and TRBJ2-2 gives the full variable domain: ETGVTQSPTHLIKTRGQQVTLRCSSQSGHNTVSWYQQALGQGPQFIFQYYREEENGRGNFPPRFSGLQFPNYSSELNVNALELDDSALYLCASSLTGPPFNTGELFFGEGSRLTVL.

The chain joins TRBV28 to TRBJ2-7; D might be TRBD2 (6 bases). V lost 0 bases and J lost 7, with 7 bases in between. The CDR3 is made up of 12 amino acids. Germline CDR1 MDHEN, CDR2 SYDVKM. Here the CDR3 reads CASSLWEGEQYF. Here the CDR3 DNA reads TGTGCCAGCAGTTTATGGGAGGGTGAGCAGTACTTC.

V usage is TRBV27 and J usage is TRBJ2-7; TRBD2 aligns across 7 bases. Germline V gene data show CDR1 as MNHEY and CDR2 as SMNVEV (reference sequence). V was clipped by 3 bases and J by 0 bases; unmatched bases: 14. The CDR3 runs to 18 residues. CDR3 in amino acids: CASSLREAGWGRSYEQYF. CDR3 nucleotide sequence: TGTGCCAGCAGTTTGAGAGAAGCGGGATGGGGCCGCTCCTACGAGCAGTACTTC.

The chain has TRBV2 and TRBJ1-6; D unclear. Germline V CDR1 and CDR2: SNHLY, FYNNEI. Trimming took off 4 bases at V and 5 bases at J, with 3 bases between the two ends. This CDR3 contains 12 residues. The CDR3 DNA reads TGTGCCAGCAGTGCAGATAATTCACCCCTCCACTTT. Protein product: CASSADNSPLHF.

The chain uses TRBV28 and TRBJ1-1, with D hard to call. Trimming removed 5 bases at V and 1 base at J, with 14 bases between. Germline V gene sequence: CDR1 MDHEN, CDR2 SYDVKM. The CDR3 sequence is 15 residues long. The CDR3 nucleotides read TGTGCCAGCAGTCTTGCCGCCCGGGGGAACACTGAAGCTTTCTTT. Translation gives CASSLAARGNTEAFF.

In its sample, this clone was seen a few times. The chain combines TRBV6-5 with TRBJ1-5; D gene uncertain. This CDR3 contains 10 residues. Germline CDR1 reads MNHEY; CDR2 reads SVGAGI. V was shortened by 11 bases and J by 4 bases, with 6 bases between the two germline ends. The CDR3 DNA reads TGTGCCGTCCAGAATCAGCCCCAGCATTTT. This encodes CAVQNQPQHF.

J is TRBJ2-7 and V is TRBV6-1; TRBD2 might be the D (5 bases). From germline, CDR1 is MNHNS and CDR2 SASEGT. The CDR3 sequence is 14 residues long. The V gene lost 2 bases and the J gene lost 2 bases, with 10 bases spanning the gap. CDR3 coding DNA: TGTGCCAGCAGTGAATTGAGCGGACCCTACGAGCAGTACTTC. Protein: CASSELSGPYEQYF.

The chain recombines TRBV2 with TRBJ1-3; possibly TRBD1 for D (5 bases). The ends were cut back, 6 bases at V and 3 bases at J, with 12 bases in the middle. This CDR3 region has 14 residues. The germline V gene has CDR1 SNHLY and CDR2 FYNNEI. The CDR3 here is CASSPRVYGNTIYF. The DNA of the CDR3 is TGTGCCAGCAGCCCCAGGGTATATGGAAACACCATATATTTT.

The chain carries TRBV7-9 and TRBJ1-2; 7 bases map to TRBD1. V trimming: 5 bases; J trimming: 1 base; junction bases outside the gene matches: 13. The CDR3 is made up of 17 amino acids. Germline V lookup: CDR1 SEHNR, CDR2 FQNEAQ (reference sequence). CDR3 sequence reads: CASSPGGGRPYNYGYTF. DNA of the CDR3: TGTGCCAGCAGCCCGGGAGGGGGCAGGCCGTATAACTATGGCTACACCTTC.

The chain recombines TRBV28 with TRBJ1-3; D not resolved. V was shortened by 5 bases and J by 2 bases, with 10 bases between the two germline ends. This CDR3 contains 14 residues. The germline V gene encodes CDR1 MDHEN and CDR2 SYDVKM. CDR3 DNA sequence: TGTGCCAGCAGTAACCCCGCTCCTGGAAACACCATATATTTT. Translation: CASSNPAPGNTIYF. Together with reference TRBV28 and TRBJ1-3, the CDR3 gives the full variable domain: DVKVTQSSRYLVKRTGEKVFLECVQDMDHENMFWYRQDPGLGLRLIYFSYDVKMKEKGDIPEGYSVSREKKERFSLILESASTNQTSMYLCASSNPAPGNTIYFGEGSWLTVV.

J is TRBJ2-5 and V is TRBV4-3; 7 positions match TRBD1. Germline CDR1 LGHNA, CDR2 YSLEER. J was trimmed by 3 bases and V by 2 bases; bases with no gene match: 6. The CDR3 runs 15 residues. The CDR3 is CASSQNRGREETQYF. The CDR3 DNA is TGCGCCAGCAGCCAAAACAGGGGTAGGGAAGAGACCCAGTACTTC.

This clone was detected a few times. CDR3: CASSLGTSGSWSSYNEQFF. The CDR3 coding sequence is TGTGCCAGCAGTTTAGGGACTAGCGGGAGTTGGAGCTCCTACAATGAGCAGTTCTTC. This chain connects TRBV28 to TRBJ2-1; 14 bases line up with TRBD2. The length of the CDR3 is 19 residues. CDR1 and CDR2 (germline): MDHEN, SYDVKM. Trimming removed 2 bases from V and 0 bases from J; junction bases left unmatched: 6.

This chain uses TRBV6-5 with TRBJ1-2; TRBD1 agrees at 7 bases. The CDR3 contains 14 residues. Trimming cost V 4 bases and J 2 bases; bases outside gene matches: 4. Germline V gene sequence: CDR1 MNHEY, CDR2 SVGAGI. The CDR3 loop is CASSSGGQNYGYTF. In DNA, the CDR3 is TGTGCCAGCAGTTCCGGGGGACAGAACTATGGCTACACCTTC.

J is TRBJ1-1 and V is TRBV4-1; D remains unclear. The V gene lost 0 bases and the J gene lost 8 bases, with 13 bases spanning the gap. The CDR3 contains 14 residues. Germline V lookup: CDR1 MGHRA, CDR2 YSYEKL. CDR3 sequence reads: CASSQDMAGEEAFF. The CDR3 coding sequence is TGCGCCAGCAGCCAAGATATGGCGGGTGAGGAAGCTTTCTTT.

About this clone: The sample contains more than one DNA sequence encoding this CDR3. V usage is TRBV5-1 and J usage is TRBJ2-7, with 7 bases identical to TRBD2. Germline V lookup: CDR1 SGHRS, CDR2 YFSETQ. After removal of 1 base from V and 7 bases from J, the junction contained 2 bases not matched to a gene. The length of the CDR3 is 12 residues. The CDR3 DNA sequence: TGCGCCAGCAGCTTGAGCGGGGTAGAGCAGTACTTC. Residues: CASSLSGVEQYF.

In this sample, this clone turned up a few times. V usage is TRBV6-5 and J usage is TRBJ2-7, with a possible D match to TRBD2 (5 bases). The CDR3 extends over 13 amino acids. Germline V gives CDR1 MNHEY, CDR2 SVGAGI. CDR3 DNA sequence: TGTGCTACCGAGGGCAGGAGCTCCTACGAGCAGTACTTC. The encoded protein is CATEGRSSYEQYF.

V gene TRBV7-3 combines with J gene TRBJ1-5, with D unclear. Per the germline V gene, CDR1 is SGHTA and CDR2 is FQGTGA. The CDR3 has 13 residues. V was shortened by 1 base and J by 8 bases, with 9 bases between the two germline ends. The CDR3 loop reads CASSLSLGEPQHF. The CDR3 DNA reads as TGTGCCAGCAGCTTAAGTTTAGGTGAGCCCCAGCATTTT.

The chain combines TRBV4-1 with TRBJ2-7, with 7 bases that match TRBD2. The CDR3 length is 14 residues. Losses at the gene ends were 1 base for V and 4 bases for J; bases not matched to a gene: 4. Germline-derived CDR1 and CDR2 are MGHRA and YSYEKL. CDR3 DNA sequence: TGCGCCAGCAGCCAAGGGTCTAGCGGTTACGAGCAGTACTTC. Protein product: CASSQGSSGYEQYF.

J is TRBJ1-2 and V is TRBV30, with D unclear. Germline values: CDR1 GTSNPN, CDR2 SVGIG (reference sequence). V was clipped by 3 bases and J by 8 bases, with 13 bases between them. This CDR3 comprises 12 residues. CDR3 nucleotide sequence: TGTGCCTGGAGAGATTATGGCTTCGGCTACACCTTC. It codes for CAWRDYGFGYTF.

This clone showed up just once. V is TRBV11-2 and J is TRBJ1-2; weak D call: TRBD1 (5 bases). With 5 bases removed from V and 5 bases from J, the gap between germline ends came to 15 bases. Germline CDR1 is SGHAT and CDR2 is FQNNGV. This CDR3 contains 14 residues. The CDR3 here is CASSPLGEEYGYTF. CDR3 in DNA: TGTGCCAGCAGCCCTCTGGGGGAGGAGTATGGCTACACCTTC.

This clone is a singleton in its sample. This chain uses TRBV4-1 with TRBJ1-3; no reliable D call. The CDR3 covers 15 residues. V lost 0 bases and J 0 bases, leaving 6 bases between the germline ends. CDR1 and CDR2 (germline): MGHRA, YSYEKL. The CDR3 protein is CASSQDYASGNTIYF. CDR3 sequence (DNA): TGCGCCAGCAGCCAAGATTACGCCTCTGGAAACACCATATATTTT.

V and J are TRBV2 and TRBJ2-3, with TRBD1 matching 7 bases. With V trimmed by 6 bases and J by 2 bases, 5 bases remained unmatched. Germline CDR1 is SNHLY and CDR2 is FYNNEI. The CDR3 totals 14 residues. The CDR3 DNA is TGTGCCAGCAGGCCGGGACAGCCCACAGATACGCAGTATTTT. Protein product: CASRPGQPTDTQYF.

The chain has TRBV9 and TRBJ2-1; D call uncertain. Trimming left V 0 bases short and J 3 bases short, with 22 bases between. The length of the CDR3 is 19 residues. Germline V lookup: CDR1 SGDLS, CDR2 YYNGEE. The CDR3 loop is CASSVEGRAWVDNYNEQFF. CDR3 bases: TGTGCCAGCAGCGTAGAGGGCCGCGCCTGGGTGGATAACTACAATGAGCAGTTCTTC.

DNA for the CDR3: TGCGCCAGCAGCTTGGCCACACAGGGTTCGTATGGCTACACCTTC. It specifies CASSLATQGSYGYTF. V usage is TRBV5-1 and J usage is TRBJ1-2; possibly TRBD1 for D (6 bases). The ends were cut back, 0 bases at V and 5 bases at J, with 14 bases in the middle. The CDR3 covers 15 residues. Germline V gene data show CDR1 as SGHRS and CDR2 as YFSETQ. The whole variable domain, filled in from reference TRBV5-1 and TRBJ1-2, reads KAGVTQTPRYLIKTRGQQVTLSCSPISGHRSVSWYQQTPGQGLQFLFEYFSETQRNKGNFPGRFSGRQFSNSRSEMNVSTLELGDSALYLCASSLATQGSYGYTFGSGTRLTVV.

The chain joins TRBV7-8 to TRBJ1-5; no definite D call. V dropped 2 bases and J dropped 5 bases, with 7 bases sitting between them. Germline CDR1 SGHVS, CDR2 FQNEAQ. This CDR3 contains 13 residues. The CDR3 DNA reads as TGTGCCAGCAGCTTACCGGGGTATCAGCCCCAGCATTTT. Its translation: CASSLPGYQPQHF.

This clone was seen just once. This rearrangement joins TRBV6-1 to TRBJ2-3; D not certain. The CDR3 spans 14 residues. V lost 7 bases and J lost 0, with 11 bases in between. The V gene's germline CDR1 is MNHNS and CDR2 SASEGT. CDR3 region: CASTPASSTDTQYF. Written as DNA, the CDR3 is TGTGCCAGCACCCCTGCTAGTAGCACAGATACGCAGTATTTT.

The V gene is TRBV18, the J gene TRBJ1-1; D is perhaps TRBD1 (5 bases). Germline V CDR1 and CDR2: KGHSH, LQKENI. This CDR3 has 16 amino acids. The V end lost 3 bases, the J end lost 0 bases, and 14 bases lay between the germline ends. The CDR3 coding sequence is TGTGCCAGCTCACCGACCGGTGAGGGACTGAACACTGAAGCTTTCTTT. Its translation is CASSPTGEGLNTEAFF.

The CDR3 DNA follows: TGTGCCAGCACCAATCCTCGGCGGGGAATCACTGAAGCTTTCTTT. Translating gives CASTNPRRGITEAFF. The genes are TRBV7-9 and TRBJ1-1; D is undetermined. Deletions cut 7 bases from V and 4 bases from J, with 19 bases between. The germline V gene encodes CDR1 SEHNR and CDR2 FQNEAQ (reference sequence). There are 15 residues in the CDR3. The full variable domain, rest sourced from reference TRBV7-9 and TRBJ1-1, is DTGVSQNPRHKITKRGQNVTFRCDPISEHNRLYWYRQTLGQGPEFLTYFQNEAQLEKSRLLSDRFSAERPKGSFSTLEIQRTEQGDSAMYLCASTNPRRGITEAFFGQGTRLTVV.

The rearrangement joins TRBV7-8 to TRBJ1-5; maybe TRBD1 (5 bases). V was trimmed by 5 bases and J by 1 base, leaving 18 bases between them. This CDR3 spans 17 amino acids. Germline V gene data show CDR1 as SGHVS and CDR2 as FQNEAQ. In DNA, the CDR3 is TGTGCCAGCAGCCGCTACTCAGGGTCATCCAGCAATCAGCCCCAGCATTTT. Amino acids: CASSRYSGSSSNQPQHF.

The genes are TRBV6-5 and TRBJ1-2; D possibly corresponds to TRBD1 (5 bases). Germline V CDR1 and CDR2: MNHEY, SVGAGI. Trimming removed 2 bases at V and 2 bases at J, with 9 bases between. This CDR3 spans 14 amino acids. The CDR3 is CASSYPTENYGYTF. The CDR3 DNA reads TGTGCCAGCAGTTACCCGACAGAGAACTATGGCTACACCTTC.